The entry below gives a single T cell receptor beta chain sequence along with its context. Its antigen is currently unknown. The data originate from a study of OX40 agonist ivuxolimab in advanced cancers. Study context: Under the entry rules, prior anti-PD-1, anti-PD-L1 or anti-CTLA-4 therapy was allowed, and more than 35% had some.

Blood draws occurred at baseline, cycle 4 day 1, and cycle 7 day 1. General observations from the study: Low normalized T-cell clonal expansion was also seen in some nonresponders. Among the lowest peripheral clonal expansion occurred in 0.1-3.0 mg/kg partial responders.

Using immunoSEQ multiplex PCR, the repertoire was profiled, and TCRdb retains in-frame clones only, with some absent. The profile shows about 28,000 clones, 81% of them singletons. This CDR3 has 17 amino acids. The trim removed 5 bases at V and 4 bases at J, leaving 16 bases unmatched. Germline CDR1 is SGHVS and CDR2 is FQNEAQ. This receptor was identified in an adult with an advanced solid tumor such as melanoma, head and neck, liver or kidney cancer. This chain uses TRBV7-8 with TRBJ1-2, with 7 positions matching TRBD1. The source was CD4+ or CD8+ T cells sorted from blood, collected in a trial of the OX40 agonist ivuxolimab. CDR3 DNA sequence: TGTGCCAGCAGCCCCTACTCAACAGGGGAGTATAGCTATGGCTACACCTTC. Amino acid sequence: CASSPYSTGEYSYGYTF. Using reference TRBV7-8 and TRBJ1-2 for the parts outside the CDR3, the full variable domain is GAGVSQSPRYKVAKRGQDVALRCDPISGHVSLFWYQQALGQGPEFLTYFQNEAQLDKSGLPSDRFFAERPEGSVSTLKIQRTQQEDSAVYLCASSPYSTGEYSYGYTFGSGTRLTVV.